Following are 22 T cell receptor beta chains from one sample sequenced in a study of Ad26.COV2.S vaccination and SARS-CoV-2 variants. Treatment given: approximately 18 received Ad26.COV2.S at low or high dose, single or two shots; 5 received placebo; per-sample allocation not given. Samples came from day 63 after the first vaccine or placebo injection. Only in-frame clones appear in the TCRdb table, and some are missing; sequencing was by immunoSEQ multiplex PCR. The profile shows 450,000 to 550,000 clones, 89% of them singletons. The sample was peripheral blood, taken in a trial of Ad26.COV2.S vaccine versus placebo. These receptors all come from a person between 18 and 65 years old who received the Ad26.COV2.S COVID-19 vaccine or a placebo.

For the CDR3, the DNA is TGTGCCAGCAGTTACTCGGACTATGGCTACACCTTC. Translating it yields CASSYSDYGYTF. The chain is built from TRBV6-6 and TRBJ1-2; no firm D call. CDR1 is MNHNY and CDR2 is SVGAGI in the germline V gene (reference sequence). V lost 0 bases to trimming and J lost 3 bases, with 2 bases between them. The CDR3 totals 12 residues.

CDR3 DNA sequence: TGTGCCAGCAGCCCTCCTTATGCGGGATTCACAGATACGCAGTATTTT. It codes for CASSPPYAGFTDTQYF. V usage is TRBV9 and J usage is TRBJ2-3; D perhaps matches TRBD2 (6 bases). CDR3 length: 16 amino acids. V lost 4 bases, J lost 2 bases, and 17 bases lay in between. CDR1 SGDLS and CDR2 YYNGEE come from the germline V gene. Drawing the rest from reference TRBV9 and TRBJ2-3, the complete variable domain is DSGVTQTPKHLITATGQRVTLRCSPRSGDLSVYWYQQSLDQGLQFLIQYYNGEERAKGNILERFSAQQFPDLHSELNLSSLELGDSALYFCASSPPYAGFTDTQYFGPGTRLTVL.

The V gene is TRBV28, the J gene TRBJ2-2; D gene uncertain. Germline V gives CDR1 MDHEN, CDR2 SYDVKM. Trimming shortened V by 5 bases and J by 6 bases, and 10 bases separated the two germline ends. The CDR3 has 13 amino acids. This CDR3 is CASSNVVAGELFF. In DNA, the CDR3 is TGTGCCAGCAGTAACGTCGTGGCCGGGGAGCTGTTTTTT.

In DNA, the CDR3 is TGTGCCAGCAGCTCCAGCCCACAAGAGACCCAGTACTTC. Translated, it gives CASSSSPQETQYF. The chain joins TRBV7-2 to TRBJ2-5; D uncertain. The CDR3 is made up of 13 amino acids. Trimming shortened V by 4 bases and J by 2 bases, and 8 bases separated the two germline ends. Germline assignment: CDR1 SGHTA and CDR2 FQGNSA.

This clone showed up just once. The chain combines TRBV19 with TRBJ1-2, with no clear D. This CDR3 region has 14 residues. Germline CDR1 reads LNHDA; CDR2 reads SQIVND (reference sequence). V was trimmed by 3 bases and J by 4 bases, leaving 12 bases between them. The DNA of the CDR3 is TGTGCCAGTAGTATTCGTCAGCCACTCTATGGCTACACCTTC. It yields the protein CASSIRQPLYGYTF.

In this sample, this clone turned up once. The J gene is TRBJ1-1, the V gene TRBV7-3; perhaps TRBD1 as D (5 bases). This CDR3 is built from 15 residues. Between the trimmed V and J ends, which lost 2 bases and 4 bases, there was a span of 14 bases. Germline V gene data show CDR1 as SGHTA and CDR2 as FQGTGA. In DNA form, the CDR3 reads TGTGCCAGCAGCTTAGGTCCAGGGCCGGGCACTGAAGCTTTCTTT. Amino acid sequence: CASSLGPGPGTEAFF.

The V gene is TRBV5-6, the J gene TRBJ2-5; 11 nucleotides line up with TRBD2. Germline CDR1 SGHDT, CDR2 YYEEEE. J gave up 5 bases and V 4 bases, and 10 bases lay outside the gene matches. The CDR3 is made up of 16 amino acids. The CDR3 protein is CASSQLAGVPGETQYF. The CDR3 DNA is TGTGCCAGCAGCCAACTAGCGGGAGTACCTGGGGAGACCCAGTACTTC.

The table lists this clone with a count of one. The CDR3 nucleotides read TGCGCCAGCAGCTCCGCCAGGGAGACCTACGAGCAGTACTTC. Amino acids: CASSSARETYEQYF. J is TRBJ2-7 and V is TRBV5-1; D is perhaps TRBD1 or TRBD2 (5 bases each). Per germline, CDR1 SGHRS and CDR2 YFSETQ. This CDR3 spans 14 amino acids. V gave up 3 bases and J gave up 2 bases, with 12 bases separating them.

As regards this clone: The identical CDR3 is also encoded by other nucleotide sequences in the sample. The V gene is TRBV5-4, the J gene TRBJ1-1, with TRBD1 identical over 9 bases. V trimming: 5 bases; J trimming: 4 bases; junction bases outside the gene matches: 3. The CDR3 covers 13 residues. The germline V gene has CDR1 SGHNT and CDR2 YYREEE (reference sequence). The CDR3 coding sequence is TGTGCCAGCAGTCTGGACAGGGGCACTGAAGCTTTCTTT. Translating it yields CASSLDRGTEAFF. Filled out from reference TRBV5-4 and TRBJ1-1, the complete variable domain reads ETGVTQSPTHLIKTRGQQVTLRCSSQSGHNTVSWYQQALGQGPQFIFQYYREEENGRGNFPPRFSGLQFPNYSSELNVNALELDDSALYLCASSLDRGTEAFFGQGTRLTVV.

V usage is TRBV2 and J usage is TRBJ1-4, with D hard to call. Trimming pared 11 bases from V and 1 base from J, leaving 11 bases between. Germline V gene sequence: CDR1 SNHLY, CDR2 FYNNEI. The CDR3 contains 13 residues. The CDR3 coding sequence is TGTGCCGCAGCCCGGGAAACTAATGAAAAACTGTTTTTT. Its translation is CAAARETNEKLFF. Full variable domain (rest looked up from reference TRBV2 and TRBJ1-4): EPEVTQTPSHQVTQMGQEVILRCVPISNHLYFYWYRQILGQKVEFLVSFYNNEISEKSEIFDDQFSVERPDGSNFTLKIRSTKLEDSAMYFCAAARETNEKLFFGSGTQLSVL.

This clone has only one observation. DNA for the CDR3: TGTGCCAGCAGCTCCGGACTAGCGGGGACCCCTTACTTC. It is translated as CASSSGLAGTPYF. The V gene is TRBV7-9, the J gene TRBJ2-5; 12 positions match TRBD2. The CDR3 consists of 13 residues. J was trimmed by 14 bases and V by 4 bases; bases with no gene match: 8. Per germline, CDR1 SEHNR and CDR2 FQNEAQ (reference sequence).

V usage is TRBV25-1 and J usage is TRBJ1-5; D possibly corresponds to TRBD1 (6 bases). Trimming shortened V by 6 bases and J by 5 bases, and 14 bases separated the two germline ends. The germline gives CDR1 MGHDK, CDR2 SYGVNS. The CDR3 length is 14 residues. The CDR3 is CASSLTGLHQPQHF. DNA for the CDR3: TGTGCCAGCAGCCTGACAGGTTTGCATCAGCCCCAGCATTTT.

This clone was seen once. The chain carries TRBV7-6 and TRBJ2-7; D uncertain. The germline V gene has CDR1 SGHVS and CDR2 FNYEAQ. V was trimmed by 11 bases and J by 4 bases, leaving 6 bases between them. This CDR3 region has 9 residues. CDR3 in amino acids: CAVNYEQYV. CDR3 nucleotides: TGTGCCGTAAATTACGAGCAGTACGTC.

The V and J genes are TRBV9 and TRBJ1-5; tentative D call: TRBD1 (6 bases). From germline, CDR1 is SGDLS and CDR2 YYNGEE. The CDR3 totals 14 residues. V lost 3 bases to trimming and J lost 0 bases, with 7 bases between them. The CDR3, as DNA: TGTGCCAGCAGCGAGGACAGTAGCAATCAGCCCCAGCATTTT. As protein: CASSEDSSNQPQHF. Full variable domain (missing parts from reference TRBV9 and TRBJ1-5): DSGVTQTPKHLITATGQRVTLRCSPRSGDLSVYWYQQSLDQGLQFLIQYYNGEERAKGNILERFSAQQFPDLHSELNLSSLELGDSALYFCASSEDSSNQPQHFGDGTRLSIL.

In its sample, this clone was seen once. V gene TRBV5-5 combines with J gene TRBJ1-2; 9 bases map to TRBD1. The V gene's germline CDR1 is SGHKS and CDR2 YYEKEE (reference sequence). This CDR3 is built from 15 residues. V lost 0 bases to trimming and J lost 5 bases; unmatched junction nucleotides: 5. In DNA form, the CDR3 reads TGTGCCAGCAGCTTGGACAGGGGGCAATCTTATGGCTACACCTTC. It codes for CASSLDRGQSYGYTF. Full variable domain (missing parts from reference TRBV5-5 and TRBJ1-2): DAGVTQSPTHLIKTRGQQVTLRCSPISGHKSVSWYQQVLGQGPQFIFQYYEKEERGRGNFPDRFSARQFPNYSSELNVNALLLGDSALYLCASSLDRGQSYGYTFGSGTRLTVV.

V usage is TRBV5-8 and J usage is TRBJ1-1; TRBD1 agrees at 8 bases. CDR1 is SGHTS, CDR2 YDEGEE, per germline. Trimming at V came to 4 bases and at J to 5 bases, leaving 13 bases not matched to a gene. The CDR3 runs to 16 residues. CDR3 loop: CASSKLGQGAWTEAFF. The CDR3, as DNA: TGTGCCAGCAGCAAGTTGGGGCAGGGGGCCTGGACTGAAGCTTTCTTT.

The chain joins TRBV2 to TRBJ2-5; perhaps TRBD2 as D (6 bases). Germline CDR1 and CDR2: SNHLY and FYNNEI. V was pared by 7 bases and J by 4 bases, with 16 bases between. The CDR3 is made up of 14 amino acids. For the CDR3, the DNA is TGTGCCAGCAAAGGAGGGAGCCAGAGAGAGACCCAGTACTTC. It yields the protein CASKGGSQRETQYF. Variable domain in full (rest from reference TRBV2 and TRBJ2-5): EPEVTQTPSHQVTQMGQEVILRCVPISNHLYFYWYRQILGQKVEFLVSFYNNEISEKSEIFDDQFSVERPDGSNFTLKIRSTKLEDSAMYFCASKGGSQRETQYFGPGTRLLVL.

The rearrangement joins TRBV6-5 to TRBJ1-1; D is uncertain. CDR3 size: 12 residues. Between the trimmed V and J ends, which lost 7 bases and 0 bases, there was a span of 6 bases. CDR1 and CDR2 (germline): MNHEY, SVGAGI. The CDR3 loop is CASTLMNTEAFF. CDR3 DNA: TGTGCCAGCACTCTGATGAACACTGAAGCTTTCTTT.

This sequence joins TRBV4-2 and TRBJ2-2; unclear D gene. The V gene lost 2 bases and the J gene lost 0 bases, with 7 bases spanning the gap. This CDR3 has 15 residues. Germline V lookup: CDR1 LGHNA, CDR2 YNFKEQ. CDR3 sequence (DNA): TGTGCCAGCAGCCAACGGGCAGCGAACACCGGGGAGCTGTTTTTT. Encoded protein: CASSQRAANTGELFF.

The gene calls are TRBV4-1 and TRBJ1-5; D perhaps matches TRBD1 (5 bases). The CDR3 totals 17 residues. Germline V lookup: CDR1 MGHRA, CDR2 YSYEKL. With 0 bases removed from V and 3 bases from J, the gap between germline ends came to 15 bases. CDR3 sequence (DNA): TGCGCCAGCAGCCAAGATCGTTTAGGGGTCTTCAATCAGCCCCAGCATTTT. Protein product: CASSQDRLGVFNQPQHF.

The V and J genes are TRBV9 and TRBJ1-3, with D unclear. Germline CDR1 reads SGDLS; CDR2 reads YYNGEE. The CDR3 is made up of 13 amino acids. The V and J ends lost 4 bases and 1 base respectively, with 6 bases between them. In nucleotides, the CDR3 is TGTGCCAGCAGCCCACTATCTGGAAACACCATATATTTT. It yields the protein CASSPLSGNTIYF.

The chain has TRBV27 and TRBJ2-1; TRBD2 might be the D (6 bases). In germline, CDR1 is MNHEY, CDR2 SMNVEV (reference sequence). The CDR3 loop spans 15 amino acids. V was trimmed by 11 bases and J by 4 bases, leaving 21 bases between them. The CDR3 DNA reads TGTGCCGTGTCGTCGGGACTTTCTCAATACAATGAGCAGTTCTTC. It encodes CAVSSGLSQYNEQFF.